This TCR beta chain was identified in a study of OX40 agonist ivuxolimab in advanced cancers. Whole-study context: While on treatment, patients had intravenous ivuxolimab at 0.01 to 10 mg/kg every 2 weeks. Patients were 82.7% male with ages roughly 20 to 85, mean around 61. Regarding the study as a whole: Low normalized clonal expansion also occurred in some nonresponding patients.

The CDR3 is made up of 14 amino acids. Germline lookup yields CDR1 LNHDA and CDR2 SQIVND (reference sequence). The V end was cut by 2 bases, the J end by 6 bases, with 11 bases between. The data were produced by immunoSEQ multiplex PCR, yet TCRdb's version contains in-frame clones alone and is incomplete. The sample has 17,000 or so clones; roughly 78% are singletons. Notes on this clone: Its antigen is currently unknown.

The TCR sequence derives from an adult with an advanced solid tumor such as melanoma, head and neck, liver or kidney cancer. The V gene is TRBV19, the J gene TRBJ1-5; D not resolved. The sample consisted of CD4+ or CD8+ T cells sorted from blood, taken in a trial of the OX40 agonist ivuxolimab. DNA of the CDR3: TGTGCCAGTAGTATACCCTTAGGCGTTCAGCCCCAGCATTTT. Its protein product is CASSIPLGVQPQHF. The variable domain in full, with the rest retrieved from reference TRBV19 and TRBJ1-5, is DGGITQSPKYLFRKEGQNVTLSCEQNLNHDAMYWYRQDPGQGLRLIYYSQIVNDFQKGDIAEGYSVSREKKESFPLTVTSAQKNPTAFYLCASSIPLGVQPQHFGDGTRLSIL.